Shown below are 13 T cell receptor beta chains from a single sample sequenced in a study of siplizumab effects on memory and regulatory T cells. Assay used: immunoSEQ multiplex PCR; TCRdb lists only in-frame clones, some missing. The repertoire holds approximately 16,000 clones, roughly 40% seen once, with 7.8% in the top ten. These receptors are not linked to any known antigen. Coculture of mixed lymphocyte reaction cells was performed at 37°C for roughly 6 days. The source material was CFSE-low (dividing) CD4+ T cells sorted from an allogeneic mixed lymphocyte reaction. Receptors originate from a human donor in good health; the cells came from an allogeneic mixed lymphocyte reaction. Some clones in this sample may be carry-over from other donors' samples.

This clone is medium-sized in the sample. The chain couples TRBV27 to TRBJ2-7; D perhaps matches TRBD1 (5 bases). Trimming cost V 6 bases and J 5 bases, with 11 bases left between them. The CDR3 totals 12 residues. In germline, CDR1 is MNHEY, CDR2 SMNVEV (reference sequence). CDR3 in DNA: TGTGCCAGCAGCAAGGGGATACACGAGCAGTACTTC. As protein: CASSKGIHEQYF.

V gene TRBV28 combines with J gene TRBJ1-6; 7 positions agree with TRBD1. The germline CDR1 and CDR2 sequences are MDHEN and SYDVKM. The V segment lost 8 bases and the J segment 10 bases; nucleotides outside the gene matches: 14. CDR3 length equals 15 residues. CDR3 in amino acids: CASAYRTGSGSPLHF. DNA for the CDR3: TGTGCCAGCGCCTACCGGACAGGCAGCGGATCACCCCTCCACTTT.

Here the CDR3 reads CASSSSGGAGGYTF. The CDR3 DNA is TGCGCCAGCAGCTCATCAGGGGGCGCAGGTGGCTACACCTTC. V is TRBV5-1 and J is TRBJ1-2; 8 nucleotides line up with TRBD1. Germline CDR1 SGHRS, CDR2 YFSETQ. With V trimmed by 3 bases and J by 7 bases, 8 bases remained unmatched. There are 14 residues in the CDR3.

The rearrangement uses TRBV11-2 and TRBJ1-2, with TRBD1 matching over 7 bases. The CDR3 has 15 residues. Per germline, CDR1 SGHAT and CDR2 FQNNGV. With V trimmed by 5 bases and J by 4 bases, 10 bases remained unmatched. The CDR3 coding sequence is TGTGCCAGCAGCACTCGACAGGGAGGGGGCTATGGCTACACCTTC. Its protein product is CASSTRQGGGYGYTF. Combining the CDR3 with reference TRBV11-2 and TRBJ1-2 gives the whole variable domain EAGVAQSPRYKIIEKRQSVAFWCNPISGHATLYWYQQILGQGPKLLIQFQNNGVVDDSQLPKDRFSAERLKGVDSTLKIQPAKLEDSAVYLCASSTRQGGGYGYTFGSGTRLTVV.

The chain uses TRBV6-6 and TRBJ2-7; the D gene is possibly TRBD1 (5 bases). This CDR3 has 14 residues. V lost 1 base and J lost 7, with 14 bases in between. The germline V gene has CDR1 MNHNY and CDR2 SVGAGI (reference sequence). The CDR3: CASSYLDSTGEQYF. The CDR3 DNA reads as TGTGCCAGCAGTTACTTAGACAGTACGGGTGAGCAGTACTTC.

This clone has just a few counts. CDR3 sequence (DNA): TGTGCCAGCAGCGCTGACAGAAGGGACTATGTCACAGATACGCAGTATTTT. Translated, it gives CASSADRRDYVTDTQYF. This chain uses TRBV9 with TRBJ2-3, with 7 bases lining up with TRBD2. The junction had 12 bases not matched to a gene; V was cut back by 3 bases and J by 2 bases. CDR3 length: 17 residues. The germline V gene has CDR1 SGDLS and CDR2 YYNGEE.

V and J are TRBV2 and TRBJ2-7; 8 bases agree with TRBD1. CDR1 and CDR2 (germline): SNHLY, FYNNEI. Trimming cost V 8 bases and J 5 bases; bases outside gene matches: 14. The CDR3 sequence is 15 residues long. CDR3 sequence reads: CASQLLGQGIDEQYF. As DNA, the CDR3 is TGTGCCAGCCAACTTCTCGGACAGGGAATCGACGAGCAGTACTTC.

This chain connects TRBV6-5 to TRBJ1-2; perhaps TRBD1 as D (6 bases). Per the germline V gene, CDR1 is MNHEY and CDR2 is SVGAGI. The CDR3 covers 14 residues. V was pared by 5 bases and J by 12 bases, with 22 bases between. The CDR3 region is CASSEGSSRRTDTF. The CDR3 DNA is TGTGCCAGCAGTGAAGGTAGTTCTCGACGGACAGACACCTTC.

This clone showed up just a few times. The rearrangement links TRBV9 to TRBJ1-2; D may be TRBD1 (6 bases). The CDR3 contains 15 residues. Germline lookup yields CDR1 SGDLS and CDR2 YYNGEE. The V end lost 0 bases, the J end lost 4 bases, and 13 bases lay between the germline ends. Written as DNA, the CDR3 is TGTGCCAGCAGCGTAGGGGATAACAGGGCCTATGGCTACACCTTC. Amino acids: CASSVGDNRAYGYTF.

This chain links TRBV12-5 with TRBJ2-6; D is undetermined. The CDR3 has 16 residues. Germline CDR1 and CDR2: LGHNT and FRNRAP. V gave up 10 bases and J gave up 0 bases, with 16 bases separating them. DNA of the CDR3: TGTGCTACCCCCCTGCCCAAGAACTCTGGGGCCAACGTCCTGACTTTC. This gives the protein CATPLPKNSGANVLTF. Together with reference TRBV12-5 and TRBJ2-6, the CDR3 gives the full variable domain: DARVTQTPRHKVTEMGQEVTMRCQPILGHNTVFWYRQTMMQGLELLAYFRNRAPLDDSGMPKDRFSAEMPDATLATLKIQPSEPRDSAVYFCATPLPKNSGANVLTFGAGSRLTVL.

The gene calls are TRBV7-9 and TRBJ2-7; TRBD1 matches at 11 bases. CDR3 length: 15 amino acids. Germline V lookup: CDR1 SEHNR, CDR2 FQNEAQ (reference sequence). V shed 4 bases, J shed 4 bases, and the junction held 6 bases outside the gene matches. The CDR3 DNA sequence: TGTGCCAGCAGCTCCGGACAGGGGGCGCGGTACGAGCAGTACTTC. Residues: CASSSGQGARYEQYF. The full variable domain, its missing parts supplied by reference TRBV7-9 and TRBJ2-7, is DTGVSQNPRHKITKRGQNVTFRCDPISEHNRLYWYRQTLGQGPEFLTYFQNEAQLEKSRLLSDRFSAERPKGSFSTLEIQRTEQGDSAMYLCASSSGQGARYEQYFGPGTRLTVT.

This chain uses TRBV2 with TRBJ2-3; D remains ambiguous. The CDR3 consists of 14 residues. Germline CDR1 is SNHLY and CDR2 is FYNNEI. V shed 1 base and J shed 2 bases, with 7 bases lying between them. CDR3 nucleotide sequence: TGTGCCAGCAGTGAAGTTAGTTACACAGATACGCAGTATTTT. The encoded protein is CASSEVSYTDTQYF.

The chain joins TRBV25-1 to TRBJ2-3; perhaps D is TRBD1 or TRBD2 (5 bases each). The germline V gene has CDR1 MGHDK and CDR2 SYGVNS. The CDR3 totals 15 residues. Trimming pared 1 base from V and 2 bases from J, leaving 10 bases between. The CDR3 region is CASSESGPITDTQYF. As DNA, the CDR3 is TGTGCCAGCAGTGAATCGGGACCGATCACAGATACGCAGTATTTT.